This T cell receptor beta chain was recovered during a study of response to subunit inactivated influenza vaccine. This clonotype has a handful of counts. TCRdb used MiXCR to reprocess the RT-PCR reads, holding one entry per CDR3 protein. The table shows approximately 520,000 distinct CDR3 sequences, with 25% occurring only once. The CDR3 is 16 amino acids. Unmatched junction bases numbered 4, after V lost 3 bases and J lost 3 bases. CDR1 and CDR2 from the germline V gene are KGHDR and SFDVKD. Sequencing was performed on CD4+ T cells sorted from PBMCs, taken about 5 days after vaccination. This chain connects TRBV24-1 to TRBJ2-5; 12 bases are a match to TRBD2. This clonotype originated in a man between 45 and 60 years old who received an inactivated influenza vaccine. CDR3 loop: CATSDPTSGSKETQYF. CDR3 bases: TGTGCCACCAGTGATCCGACTAGCGGGAGTAAAGAGACCCAGTACTTC.